The text below deals with one T cell receptor beta chain. These data originate in a study of T-cell memory formation after mild COVID-19. TCRdb re-called the 5' RACE reads with MiXCR, one entry per CDR3 protein. The data contain about 350,000 distinct CDR3 sequences, 20% to 25% of them singletons. This CDR3 spans 15 amino acids. The germline gives CDR1 SEHNR, CDR2 FQNEAQ (reference sequence). V lost 5 bases, J lost 1 base, and 14 bases lay in between. Sequences were obtained from PBMCs or a T cell subset sorted from them (not recorded which). The chain has TRBV7-9 and TRBJ2-5; D could derive from TRBD1 or TRBD2 (5 bases each). The TCR comes from a man in his late teens or twenties who had mild COVID-19 (a few samples of this study predate the infection). Cell type and time point are not known. Here the CDR3 reads CASSPPTGTQETQYF. CDR3 sequence (DNA): TGTGCCAGCAGCCCCCCCACGGGGACCCAAGAGACCCAGTACTTC.